This paragraph reports one T cell receptor (beta chain). This specimen comes from a study of blood T cell repertoires in COVID-19. Overall study context: Acute and convalescent COVID-19 samples came from the United States, Italy and Spain. T cells, B-cell-depleted T cells, or PBMCs supplied cDNA or gDNA.

V shed 4 bases, J shed 10 bases, and the junction held 9 bases outside the gene matches. This CDR3 comprises 15 residues. CDR1 is SGHAT, CDR2 FQNNGV, per germline. Study processing details: Amplification of reference gene primers was used by the study to estimate nucleated cell counts. The protocol was immunoSEQ multiplex PCR, while the TCRdb copy is restricted to in-frame clones and leaves out a portion. The DNA gave D and trimming, while V, J and clone size come from that table. The data show some 290,000 clones, with roughly nine tenths seen just once and roughly 10% held by the top ten. Patients in Seattle were enrolled during active infection, then followed longitudinally.

The source of this sequence is a woman aged 25-40 years with COVID-19, enrolled during active disease. Sequenced: peripheral blood. The chain links TRBV11-2 to TRBJ2-1; 11 bases are shared with TRBD1. The CDR3: CASSWTGGASGEQFF. The CDR3, as DNA: TGTGCCAGCAGCTGGACAGGGGGCGCATCTGGCGAGCAGTTCTTC.